By share, the clone carrying this T cell receptor beta chain counts as medium-sized. The data are from a study of blood T cell repertoires in COVID-19. Study-wide context: Specimens from acute and convalescent COVID-19 originated in the United States, Italy and Spain. PBMCs, B-cell-depleted T cells, or T cells provided the cDNA or gDNA that made up the material.

Germline V gene data show CDR1 as SEHNR and CDR2 as FQNEAQ (reference sequence). The V and J ends lost 8 bases and 14 bases respectively, with 21 bases between them. CDR3 length: 12 residues. How the authors handled the data: Nucleated cell counts were estimated from reference gene primer amplification. The data were produced by immunoSEQ multiplex PCR, yet TCRdb's version contains in-frame clones alone and is incomplete. D and trimming come from the DNA, and the V and J calls and clone size come from that table. In the table there are over 100,000 clones, approximately 90% of which are singletons. The sequenced sample was peripheral blood. The sequence derives from a man aged 50-60 years with acute or convalescent COVID-19. The chain has TRBV7-9 and TRBJ1-2, with D unclear. The CDR3 loop is CASVPPGRTGTF. The CDR3 region has the DNA TGTGCCAGCGTACCTCCTGGCCGCACGGGGACCTTC.